A selection of T cell receptor beta chains follows, all from one sample in a study of T cell changes during pregnancy in multiple sclerosis. The protocol was immunoSEQ multiplex PCR, while the TCRdb copy is restricted to in-frame clones and leaves out a portion. The data contain about 50,000 clones, roughly nine tenths of them singletons. Source: CD4+ T cells from peripheral blood mononuclear cells, taken before pregnancy. The receptors were gathered from a female donor with multiple sclerosis, enrolled in a pregnancy study. Each CDR3 is given with its conserved first and last residue. The D gene is left open where the match is weak. Size is stated for part of the rows, as once, few or many counts, or as a class when the clone is expanded.

cdr3_aa | cdr3_nt | d_call | j_call | v_call | clone_size
CASSLTTGSYNEQFF | TGTGCCAGCAGCTTGACAACGGGCTCCTACAATGAGCAGTTCTTC | . | TRBJ2-1 | TRBV5-6 | .
CASSNSESSYNEQFF | TGTGCCAGCAGTAATAGCGAAAGCTCCTACAATGAGCAGTTCTTC | . | TRBJ2-1 | TRBV2 | .
CASSYRDRVDEQYF | TGCGCCAGCAGCTACCGGGACAGGGTCGACGAGCAGTACTTC | TRBD1 | TRBJ2-7 | TRBV5-1 | once
CASSLVGNWDEKLFF | TGCGCCAGCAGCTTGGTGGGCAATTGGGATGAAAAACTGTTTTTT | . | TRBJ1-4 | TRBV5-1 | .
CSARSLGDQYF | TGCAGTGCTAGGTCGCTCGGAGATCAGTACTTC | . | TRBJ2-7 | TRBV20-1 | .
CSVGFGIAATDTQYF | TGCAGCGTTGGCTTCGGGATAGCGGCCACAGATACGCAGTATTTT | . | TRBJ2-3 | TRBV29-1 | .
CASSEVPVILAGSPYNEQFF | TGTGCCAGCAGTGAGGTCCCGGTAATACTAGCGGGCTCCCCGTACAATGAGCAGTTCTTC | TRBD2 | TRBJ2-1 | TRBV2 | .
CASSLGTGYRLDTEAFF | TGCGCCAGCAGCTTGGGCACAGGATATCGGTTGGACACTGAAGCTTTCTTT | . | TRBJ1-1 | TRBV5-1 | .
CSVGGTTNYGYTF | TGCAGCGTTGGAGGAACGACTAACTATGGCTACACCTTC | . | TRBJ1-2 | TRBV29-1 | .
CASSPGLAGNEQFF | TGTGCCAGCAGCCCGGGACTAGCGGGGAATGAGCAGTTCTTC | TRBD2 | TRBJ2-1 | TRBV11-3 | .
CASSSQVSYEQYF | TGTGCCAGCAGTTCACAGGTCTCCTACGAGCAGTACTTC | . | TRBJ2-7 | TRBV7-9 | .
CASSFSPRTAYYEQYF | TGTGCCAGTAGTTTCTCACCGAGGACTGCATACTACGAGCAGTACTTC | . | TRBJ2-7 | TRBV19 | .
CASSVGGENTEAFF | TGTGCCAGCAGCGTAGGGGGCGAGAACACTGAAGCTTTCTTT | . | TRBJ1-1 | TRBV9 | .
CASSETTEPQDGYTF | TGTGCCAGCAGTGAAACGACAGAGCCCCAGGATGGCTACACCTTC | . | TRBJ1-2 | TRBV25-1 | .
CASSFPAGGREQYF | TGTGCCAGCAGCTTTCCGGCGGGAGGGCGGGAGCAGTACTTC | TRBD2 | TRBJ2-7 | TRBV7-2 | .